This T cell receptor beta chain stems from a study of chemoradiotherapy in HPV16-positive cancers. Overall study context: Functional T-cell assays on two HPV16-positive patients' cells defined candidate HPV-specific clones and common TCR motifs. Study findings and constraints: During treatment, candidate HPV-specific clones and E7-related motifs expanded in tumor. HPV-specific T cells were functionally defined from only a couple of HPV16-positive patients.

This clone was seen a few times. What it binds is unknown. Deletions cut 3 bases from V and 3 bases from J, with 6 bases between. The CDR3 loop spans 13 amino acids. Germline CDR1 PRHDT, CDR2 FYEKMQ (reference sequence). Produced via immunoSEQ multiplex PCR; TCRdb's table is partial and in-frame only. The data contain 20,000 or so clones, roughly 80% of them singletons. This specimen consisted of blood, obtained from a patient who underwent chemoradiotherapy. The chain carries TRBV13 and TRBJ1-3; no clear D gene. The sequence was obtained from a human donor with HPV-associated anogenital cancer. For the CDR3, the DNA is TGTGCCAGCAGCTTCGGTTATGGAAACACCATATATTTT. Its translation is CASSFGYGNTIYF.